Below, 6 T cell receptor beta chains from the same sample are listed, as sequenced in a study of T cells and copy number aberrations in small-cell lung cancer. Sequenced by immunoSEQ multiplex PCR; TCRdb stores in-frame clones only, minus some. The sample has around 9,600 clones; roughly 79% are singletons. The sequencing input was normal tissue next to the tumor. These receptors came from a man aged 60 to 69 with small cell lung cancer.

The CDR3 DNA reads TGTGCCAGTAGCGAAGGAGCGCGAGGGTCCTACAATGAGCAGTTCTTC. Translated: CASSEGARGSYNEQFF. The chain has TRBV19 and TRBJ2-1; maybe TRBD2 (5 bases). The germline gives CDR1 LNHDA, CDR2 SQIVND (reference sequence). V lost 6 bases, J lost 1 base, and 16 bases lay in between. This CDR3 is 16 amino acids long.

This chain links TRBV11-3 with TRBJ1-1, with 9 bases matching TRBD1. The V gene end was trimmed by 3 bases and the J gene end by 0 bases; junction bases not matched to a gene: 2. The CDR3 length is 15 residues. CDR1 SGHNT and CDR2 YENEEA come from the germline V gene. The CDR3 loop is CASSLGTGLNTEAFF. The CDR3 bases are TGTGCCAGCAGCTTGGGGACAGGGCTGAACACTGAAGCTTTCTTT.

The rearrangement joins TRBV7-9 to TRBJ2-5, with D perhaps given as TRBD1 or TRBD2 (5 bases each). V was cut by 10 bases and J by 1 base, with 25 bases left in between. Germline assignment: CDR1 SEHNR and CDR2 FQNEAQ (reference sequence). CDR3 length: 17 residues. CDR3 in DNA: TGTGCCACCGGACGATCGGTCACTAGTGGGGGCCAAGAGACCCAGTACTTC. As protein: CATGRSVTSGGQETQYF.

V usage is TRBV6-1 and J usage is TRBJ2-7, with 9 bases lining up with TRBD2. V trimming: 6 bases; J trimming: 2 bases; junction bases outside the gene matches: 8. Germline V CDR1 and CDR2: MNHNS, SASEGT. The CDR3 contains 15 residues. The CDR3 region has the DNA TGTGCCAGCAGACTTTGGACTAGCGAGACCTACGAGCAGTACTTC. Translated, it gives CASRLWTSETYEQYF.

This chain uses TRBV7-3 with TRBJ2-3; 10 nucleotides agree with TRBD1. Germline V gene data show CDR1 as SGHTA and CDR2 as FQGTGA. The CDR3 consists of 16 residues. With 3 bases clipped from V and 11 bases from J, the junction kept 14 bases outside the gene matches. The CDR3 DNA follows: TGTGCCAGCAGCTTCTCCGGGACAGGGGAGACGGGGCAGCAGTATTTT. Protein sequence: CASSFSGTGETGQQYF. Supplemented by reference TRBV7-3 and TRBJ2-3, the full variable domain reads GAGVSQTPSNKVTEKGKYVELRCDPISGHTALYWYRQSLGQGPEFLIYFQGTGAADDSGLPNDRFFAVRPEGSVSTLKIQRTERGDSAVYLCASSFSGTGETGQQYFGPGTRLTVL.

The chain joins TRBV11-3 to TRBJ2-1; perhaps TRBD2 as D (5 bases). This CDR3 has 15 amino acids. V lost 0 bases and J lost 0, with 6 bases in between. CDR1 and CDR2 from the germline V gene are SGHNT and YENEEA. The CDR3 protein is CASSLEGSSYNEQFF. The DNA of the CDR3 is TGTGCCAGCAGCTTAGAGGGGAGCTCCTACAATGAGCAGTTCTTC.